Below, one T cell receptor (beta chain) is given with its context. Its specificity is not known. The data derive from a study of cytomegalovirus exposure and HLA in healthy donors. Broader study findings: A list of 150 or so TCR beta chains associated with cytomegalovirus was given. Analysis was performed later, and it showed HLA-associated TCR beta chains to be more clonally expanded than equally common others. Highly shared sequence variants in one cluster were likely a sequencing artifact.

Researchers ran the PCR with 60 Vbeta and 13 Jbeta primers. Generated by immunoSEQ multiplex PCR, the TCRdb table keeps only in-frame clones and is missing some. This sample contains 150,000 to 200,000 clones. V was pared by 0 bases and J by 9 bases, with 9 bases of the junction left unmatched. Germline CDR1 and CDR2: MNHNY and SVGAGI (reference sequence). The CDR3 has 16 amino acids. The chain is built from TRBV6-6 and TRBJ2-1; 9 bases match TRBD2. The receptor was derived from a man under 40 in good health and CMV-seronegative. Sequencing was performed on PBMCs. The CDR3 nucleotides read TGTGCCAGCAGTTACTCGACTGGCGGGAGGGCCAGTGAGCAGTTCTTC. Residues: CASSYSTGGRASEQFF.